This TCR beta chain was found in a study of T cell changes during pregnancy in multiple sclerosis. This table comes from immunoSEQ multiplex PCR, and its TCRdb copy is limited to in-frame clones, with some not included. The table has tens of thousands of clones, roughly 90% seen once. The CDR3 runs 13 residues. Germline CDR1 is WSHSY and CDR2 is SAAADI. V dropped 5 bases and J dropped 4 bases, with 10 bases sitting between them. Sequences were derived from CD4+ T cells from peripheral blood mononuclear cells, sampled after pregnancy. The TCR comes from a female donor in good health, enrolled as a control in a pregnancy study. This rearrangement joins TRBV10-2 to TRBJ2-3; tentatively, D is TRBD1 (5 bases). CDR3 nucleotides: TGCGCCAGCAGTAAGCAGGGCCCAGATACGCAGTATTTT. Encoded protein: CASSKQGPDTQYF.